The entry that follows covers one TCR beta chain sequence. Participants were aged roughly 18 to 95 years, lived in about 26 US areas, and enrolled virtually. The sample comes from a study of blood T cell repertoires in COVID-19. Trimming removed 6 bases at V and 0 bases at J, with 14 bases between. Germline CDR1 and CDR2: MNHEY and SMNVEV (reference sequence). The CDR3 consists of 16 residues. Source study methods: Amplifying reference gene primers gave estimates of nucleated cell counts. The method was immunoSEQ multiplex PCR; TCRdb's version includes in-frame clones alone and lacks a portion of them. V and J calls and clone size follow that table, whereas D and trimming were derived from the DNA. Of roughly 300,000 clones listed, 92% are singletons.

V gene TRBV27 combines with J gene TRBJ1-4; D may be TRBD1 (6 bases). This TCR was recovered from a woman aged 30 to 39 who had recovered from COVID-19. The sample was PBMCs or T cells enriched from blood (not recorded which). CDR3 region: CASRNTGSATNEKLFF. The CDR3 coding sequence is TGTGCCAGCAGGAATACAGGGTCAGCAACTAATGAAAAACTGTTTTTT. Complete variable domain (other parts from reference TRBV27 and TRBJ1-4): EAQVTQNPRYLITVTGKKLTVTCSQNMNHEYMSWYRQDPGLGLRQIYYSMNVEVTDKGDVPEGYKVSRKEKRNFPLILESPSPNQTSLYFCASRNTGSATNEKLFFGSGTQLSVL.